This T cell receptor beta chain was profiled in a study of STAT5B mutations in CD4+ large granular lymphocyte leukemia. General observations from the study: Top patient clones used TRBV06 genes more often: 8/27 versus 2/35 in controls. Main leukemic clonotypes were patient-specific, but roughly 26% appeared at low frequency elsewhere.

In regard to this clone: Its antigen is currently unknown.

Per the original data handling: Productive clonotypes were detectable down to 2.59 x 10-5 frequency. The data were produced by immunoSEQ multiplex PCR, yet TCRdb's version contains in-frame clones alone and is incomplete. The V and J calls and clone size come from that table; D and trimming were worked out from the DNA. The sample contains roughly 40,000 clones, approximately 80% of which appear only once. V lost 0 bases and J 3 bases, leaving 2 bases between the germline ends. From germline, CDR1 is GTSNPN and CDR2 SVGIG (reference sequence). This CDR3 has 11 amino acids. Sequenced input: CD4+ T cells from blood buffy coats. The origin of this receptor is a human donor in good health. The chain employs TRBV30 and TRBJ1-1; D gene uncertain. Here the CDR3 reads CAWSVDTEAFF. CDR3 coding DNA: TGTGCCTGGAGTGTGGACACTGAAGCTTTCTTT.